The TCR beta chain described here comes from a study of cytomegalovirus exposure and HLA in healthy donors. Study findings and constraints: Trimming of TCR beta V- and J-genes showed a link, identified in a later analysis, to a missense DCLRE1C variant. An Asian-associated ancestry cluster reportedly showed fewer N-insertions than the roughly 670-donor mean in a later analysis.

In the PCR, 60 Vbeta and 13 Jbeta primers were used. Sequenced by immunoSEQ multiplex PCR; TCRdb stores in-frame clones only, minus some. The profile shows 100,000 to 150,000 clones, roughly 80% of them singletons. About this clone: The antigen is undetermined.

Losses at the gene ends were 2 bases for V and 6 bases for J; bases not matched to a gene: 10. CDR1 is SGHDN, CDR2 FVKESK, per germline. The CDR3 extends over 16 amino acids. The specimen was PBMCs. This receptor was identified in a young man in good health and CMV-seropositive. This chain links TRBV14 with TRBJ2-3, with 8 bases lining up with TRBD2. CDR3 DNA sequence: TGTGCCAGCAGCCAAACCCAGGCGGGGGGCATGGATACGCAGTATTTT. Translated, it gives CASSQTQAGGMDTQYF.